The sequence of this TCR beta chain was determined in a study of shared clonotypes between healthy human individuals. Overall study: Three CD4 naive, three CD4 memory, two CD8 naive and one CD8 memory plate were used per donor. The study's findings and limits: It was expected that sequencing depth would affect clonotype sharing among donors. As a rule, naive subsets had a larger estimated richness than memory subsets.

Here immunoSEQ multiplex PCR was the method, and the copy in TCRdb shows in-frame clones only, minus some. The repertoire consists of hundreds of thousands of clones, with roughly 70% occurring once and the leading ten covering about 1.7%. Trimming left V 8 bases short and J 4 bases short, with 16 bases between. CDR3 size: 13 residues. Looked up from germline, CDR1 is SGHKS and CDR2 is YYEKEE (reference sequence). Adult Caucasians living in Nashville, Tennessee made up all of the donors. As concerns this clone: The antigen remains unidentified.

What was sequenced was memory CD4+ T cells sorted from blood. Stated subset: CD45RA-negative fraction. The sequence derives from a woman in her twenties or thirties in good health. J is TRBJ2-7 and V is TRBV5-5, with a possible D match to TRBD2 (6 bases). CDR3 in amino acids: CARCTQRAYEQYF. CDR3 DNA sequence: TGTGCCAGGTGCACCCAGCGGGCGTACGAGCAGTACTTC.